These 26 T cell receptor beta chains originate from one sample sequenced in a study of tumor-infiltrating lymphocytes in primary liver carcinoma. For each extraction, RNA and DNA were obtained together from about 21-30 mg of unsorted bulk tissue. A constant-region primer served to make TCR beta cDNA from around 540 ng total RNA. Library construction for TCR beta comprised three nested multiplex PCR rounds performed with slightly modified ARM-PCR. The first two PCR rounds used TRBV1-TRBV30 primers with a Cbeta primer, 9 to 11 cycles each. TCRdb re-called the multiplex PCR reads through MiXCR, storing one row per CDR3 protein. Of roughly 120,000 distinct CDR3 sequences in the sample, around 64% were seen once. Sequenced input: liver tumor tissue from sampling region 3. Indicated subset: tumor region T3, left-lateral pole. These receptors all come from an older woman with primary liver carcinoma and hepatitis B virus infection.

Comment on this clonotype: One junction end does not reproduce the germline sequence, and a read error may be involved. The chain couples TRBV6-1 to TRBJ2-7; the D is unclear. Germline lookup yields CDR1 MNHNS and CDR2 SASEGT. This CDR3 comprises 16 residues. The CDR3: CTSSDSARSLTYEQYF. In DNA, the CDR3 is TGTACCAGCAGTGATTCCGCACGGTCGCTCACCTACGAGCAGTACTTC.

A note on this clonotype: The junction departs from germline at one end; a sequencing error may be responsible. The rearrangement links TRBV12-3 or TRBV12-4 to TRBJ1-2; D not certain. The length of the CDR3 is 12 residues. The CDR3 nucleotides are TGTGCCAGCAGTTTAAGTCCCTATGGCTACGCCTTC. This sequence encodes CASSLSPYGYAF.

A remark on this clonotype: A much larger clone differs from this one at a single base, so this may be a read error. The V and J genes are TRBV28 and TRBJ2-1, with 7 bases identical to TRBD2. There are 17 residues in the CDR3. The germline V gene has CDR1 MDHEN and CDR2 SYDVKM. The CDR3: CAGSLASGGLSYNEQFF. In nucleotides, the CDR3 is TGTGCCGGCAGTTTAGCTAGCGGAGGGCTCTCCTACAATGAGCAGTTCTTC.

In regard to this clonotype: At one of its ends the junction is not consistent with the germline gene, which may arise from a read error. V is TRBV11-2 and J is TRBJ2-5, with TRBD2 matching 7 bases. Per germline, CDR1 SGHAT and CDR2 FQNNGV. The CDR3 is 14 residues long. Written as DNA, the CDR3 is TGTGCCTGCAGCCCCTGGGGGGGGCAAGAGACCCAGTACTTC. It yields the protein CACSPWGGQETQYF.

A remark on this clonotype: This may come from a read error, since a much larger clone is one base off. The V and J genes are TRBV28 and TRBJ2-1; TRBD2 aligns across 10 bases. The CDR3 covers 18 residues. Germline-derived CDR1 and CDR2 are MDHEN and SYDVKM. V dropped 3 bases and J dropped 5; count of bases not matched to a gene: 13. CDR3 nucleotides: TGTGCCAGCAGTTTTAGCGGGAGGACCGGGCTTTCGAACAATGAGCAGTTCTTC. Translation: CASSFSGRTGLSNNEQFF.

This clonotype was detected a few times. This may come from a read error, since a much larger clone is one base off. V is TRBV4-1 and J is TRBJ2-7, with 9 nucleotides matching TRBD2. This CDR3 region has 15 residues. Per germline, CDR1 MGHRA and CDR2 YSYEKL. V lost 0 bases to trimming and J lost 6 bases; unmatched junction nucleotides: 6. DNA for the CDR3: TGCGCCAGCAGCCAAGATCATGGGACTAGCTGCGAGCAGTACTTC. Amino acid sequence: CASSQDHGTSCEQYF.

The chain uses TRBV4-2 and TRBJ2-2; 8 bases map to TRBD2. The CDR3 loop spans 15 amino acids. The germline V gene has CDR1 LGHNA and CDR2 YNFKEQ. V gave up 3 bases and J gave up 7 bases; unmatched junction bases: 7. CDR3: CASSQGREVVGELFF. The CDR3 region has the DNA TGTGCCAGCAGCCAGGGGCGGGAGGTAGTCGGGGAGCTGTTTTTT.

V usage is TRBV14 and J usage is TRBJ2-2; D gene unclear. CDR3 length: 15 residues. Germline loops: CDR1 SGHDN, CDR2 FVKESK. V gave up 2 bases and J gave up 3 bases, with 10 bases separating them. This CDR3 reads CASSQKWGYTGELFF. Written as DNA, the CDR3 is TGTGCCAGCAGCCAAAAATGGGGTTACACCGGGGAGCTGTTTTTT. Variable domain in full (rest from reference TRBV14 and TRBJ2-2): EAGVTQFPSHSVIEKGQTVTLRCDPISGHDNLYWYRRVMGKEIKFLLHFVKESKQDESGMPNNRFLAERTGGTYSTLKVQPAELEDSGVYFCASSQKWGYTGELFFGEGSRLTVL.

On this clonotype: This may come from a read error, since a much larger clone is one base off. The chain uses TRBV5-6 and TRBJ2-7, with 8 bases lining up with TRBD2. The germline V gene has CDR1 SGHDT and CDR2 YYEEEE. V was pared by 0 bases and J by 4 bases, with 6 bases of the junction left unmatched. The CDR3 is 15 amino acids. The CDR3 DNA follows: TGTGCCAGCAGCTTGGGGGGGACTAGGAGATACGAGCAGTACTTC. It encodes CASSLGGTRRYEQYF.

Regarding this clonotype: The conserved final phenylalanine or tryptophan is absent from the CDR3, which likely points to a read error. This chain joins TRBV29-1 and TRBJ2-1; perhaps TRBD2 as D (5 bases). The CDR3 runs to 14 residues. Germline CDR1 reads SQVTM; CDR2 reads ANQGSEA. CDR3 region: CSVHQTGWCNEQFL. The CDR3 DNA sequence: TGTAGCGTTCATCAGACCGGGTGGTGCAATGAGCAGTTCCTC.

This clonotype has just a few counts. A read error may explain this, as a much larger clone is one base away. This chain joins TRBV7-9 and TRBJ1-5; D remains unclear. CDR1 is SEHNR and CDR2 is FQNEAQ in the germline V gene (reference sequence). Deletions cut 4 bases from V and 5 bases from J, with 9 bases between. CDR3 length: 13 residues. In nucleotides, the CDR3 is TGTGCCAGCAGCTGGGAACGGGATCAGCCCCAGCATTTT. It yields the protein CASSWERDQPQHF.

This chain joins TRBV2 and TRBJ2-1; possible D gene TRBD1, 6 bases. V lost 7 bases and J 7 bases, leaving 14 bases between the germline ends. CDR1 SNHLY and CDR2 FYNNEI come from the germline V gene. CDR3 length equals 13 residues. The CDR3 DNA reads as TGTGCCAGCAAAAGGGGGAGTGGGAATGAGCAGTTCTTC. Translated, it gives CASKRGSGNEQFF.

Details on this clonotype: One end of the junction fails to match germline, which may point to a read error. The chain uses TRBV28 and TRBJ2-5; no clear D gene. The germline CDR1 and CDR2 sequences are MDHEN and SYDVKM. The CDR3 contains 16 residues. The CDR3 reads CASNFPGRSIQETQYF. CDR3 DNA sequence: TGTGCCAGCAATTTTCCTGGACGGTCAATCCAAGAGACCCAATACTTC.

On this clonotype: A junction end diverges from the germline sequence, so it may reflect a read error. The chain couples TRBV28 to TRBJ2-4, with TRBD2 matching 13 bases. There are 19 residues in the CDR3. CDR1 and CDR2 from the germline V gene are MDHEN and SYDVKM. The CDR3 DNA follows: TGTGCCAGCAGTTCCACGGGACTAGCGGGACCACTAGCCGAAAACATTCAGTACTTC. Translation gives CASSSTGLAGPLAENIQYF. The full variable domain, with the rest looked up from reference TRBV28 and TRBJ2-4, is DVKVTQSSRYLVKRTGEKVFLECVQDMDHENMFWYRQDPGLGLRLIYFSYDVKMKEKGDIPEGYSVSREKKERFSLILESASTNQTSMYLCASSSTGLAGPLAENIQYFGAGTRLSVL.

This clonotype was seen ten or more times. A read error may be the cause here, since a much bigger clone is one base away. The chain is built from TRBV25-1 and TRBJ2-7; D remains ambiguous. This CDR3 is 12 amino acids long. V lost 5 bases to trimming and J lost 0 bases, with 5 bases between them. Germline V lookup: CDR1 MGHDK, CDR2 SYGVNS. The CDR3 region is CASSSASYEQYF. The CDR3 DNA sequence: TGTGCCAGCAGTTCAGCCTCCTACGAGCAGTACTTC.

Comments on this clonotype: The junction shows a germline mismatch at one end, possibly a read error. The gene calls are TRBV11-2 and TRBJ1-3; no reliable D call. Germline lookup yields CDR1 SGHAT and CDR2 FQNNGV. This CDR3 contains 13 residues. The CDR3 nucleotides read TGTGCCAACAGCTTCGATATAGTGGACACCATATATTTT. Protein: CANSFDIVDTIYF.

This rearrangement joins TRBV6-5 to TRBJ2-1; TRBD2 matches 8 bases. Germline CDR1 reads MNHEY; CDR2 reads SVGAGI. The CDR3 is 11 amino acids. The CDR3 region has the DNA TGTGCTAGAAGACGACTAGCGGAGCAGTTCTTC. It encodes CARRRLAEQFF.

This chain links TRBV12-3 or TRBV12-4 with TRBJ2-3, with D unclear. There are 13 residues in the CDR3. Trimming removed 1 base at V and 11 bases at J, with 13 bases between. The CDR3 reads CASSLEHLDGQYF. CDR3 bases: TGTGCCAGCAGTTTAGAGCACTTAGATGGGCAGTATTTT.

Turning to this clonotype: Because the CDR3 is missing its conserved closing phenylalanine or tryptophan, this is likely a read error. The DNA is omitted, as the CDR3 cannot be located on it reliably, and the CDR3 follows TCRdb's listing. CDR3 sequence: CASSLDLEQHL. This rearrangement joins TRBV5-1 to TRBJ2-7. A total of 11 residues make up the CDR3, ends included. CDR1 and CDR2 from the germline V gene are SGHRS and YFSETQ.

In this sample, this clonotype turned up many times. The rearrangement uses TRBV5-4 and TRBJ2-1; possible D gene TRBD1, 5 bases. With 4 bases removed from V and 5 bases from J, the gap between germline ends came to 19 bases. This CDR3 has 16 amino acids. Germline V gene sequence: CDR1 SGHNT, CDR2 YYREEE (reference sequence). CDR3 DNA sequence: TGTGCCAGCAGCCGCCCCGGTCAAGGGGTCGACAATGAGCAGTTCTTC. Its protein product is CASSRPGQGVDNEQFF.

A remark on this clonotype: This clone may be a read error of a much larger clone one base away. The chain uses TRBV7-9 and TRBJ2-5, with D possibly being TRBD1 or TRBD2 (6 bases each). Germline CDR1 and CDR2: SEHNR and FQNEAQ (reference sequence). The CDR3 has 15 amino acids. CDR3 sequence (DNA): TGTGCCAGCAGCAGGGGGAGTGTCGGGGAGGAGACCCTGTACTTC. As protein: CASSRGSVGEETLYF.

For this clonotype: This may be a read error: a much more frequent sequence differs by one nucleotide. The chain combines TRBV12-3 or TRBV12-4 with TRBJ2-2; D is undetermined. The CDR3 length is 15 residues. The CDR3 DNA is TGTGCCGGCAGTTTGAGCCGAAAGGGCACCGGGGAGCTGTTTTTT. This gives the protein CAGSLSRKGTGELFF.

This clonotype was counted many times. J is TRBJ1-3 and V is TRBV4-2, with TRBD1 as a possible D gene (5 bases). The CDR3 is made up of 16 amino acids. Germline V gene lookup returns CDR1 LGHNA and CDR2 YNFKEQ. V was shortened by 1 base and J by 0 bases, with 10 bases between the two germline ends. Here the CDR3 reads CASSQAGGTSGNTIYF. In nucleotides, the CDR3 is TGTGCCAGCAGCCAAGCAGGAGGGACCTCTGGAAACACCATATATTTT.

The chain joins TRBV2 to TRBJ1-5; the D is unclear. TRBJ2-3 explains the end of the DNA better; the J call may be wrong. This CDR3 has 13 amino acids. Germline V gives CDR1 SNHLY, CDR2 FYNNEI. CDR3 in amino acids: CASSDQSNQPQYF. The DNA for the CDR3 is TGTGCCAGCAGTGATCAGAGCAATCAGCCCCAGTATTTT.

Notes on this clonotype: At one end the junction does not follow the germline gene, possibly because of a read error. This chain joins TRBV14 and TRBJ2-7, with TRBD1 matching 9 bases. The CDR3 consists of 14 residues. Per germline, CDR1 SGHDN and CDR2 FVKESK. The CDR3: CASSHRSTGGEQYF. DNA of the CDR3: TGCGCCAGCAGCCATCGATCGACAGGGGGGGAGCAGTACTTC.

Turning to this clonotype: A much larger clone differs from this one at a single base, so this may be a read error. V gene TRBV6-2 or TRBV6-3 combines with J gene TRBJ2-5; perhaps TRBD1 as D (6 bases). Germline CDR1 and CDR2: MNHEY and SVGEGT. The CDR3 runs to 13 residues. CDR3 protein: CVSRTGLGETQYF. CDR3 DNA: TGTGTCAGCAGAACAGGGTTGGGAGAGACCCAGTACTTC.